The 20 T cell receptor beta chains in this list originate from one sample, sequenced in a study of CD8 T cells in ankylosing spondylitis. Study-wide findings and caveats: What seemed typical of ankylosing spondylitis blood was a TCR beta motif built from about 8 highly homologous variants.

Antigens of these TCRs are unknown. Via MiXCR, TCRdb re-called the 5' RACE reads, giving one row per CDR3 protein. Among around 450,000 distinct CDR3 sequences listed, 20% to 30% were seen once. The sample consisted of blood, either unsorted or a sorted T cell fraction (not recorded which). These receptors were obtained from a male donor with ankylosing spondylitis.

The rearrangement links TRBV28 to TRBJ1-1, with unresolved D. Deletions cut 9 bases from V and 4 bases from J, with 21 bases between. The germline CDR1 and CDR2 sequences are MDHEN and SYDVKM. The CDR3 totals 15 residues. This chain's CDR3 is CASQKDWTPSTEAFF. CDR3 in DNA: TGTGCCAGTCAAAAGGACTGGACTCCGAGCACTGAAGCTTTCTTT. The full variable domain, with the rest looked up from reference TRBV28 and TRBJ1-1, is DVKVTQSSRYLVKRTGEKVFLECVQDMDHENMFWYRQDPGLGLRLIYFSYDVKMKEKGDIPEGYSVSREKKERFSLILESASTNQTSMYLCASQKDWTPSTEAFFGQGTRLTVV.

The CDR3: CSENGQADPLDTQYF. The DNA of the CDR3 is TGCAGTGAGAACGGACAGGCGGATCCTCTAGATACGCAGTATTTT. The chain joins TRBV20-1 to TRBJ2-3, with 7 nucleotides matching TRBD1. Per germline, CDR1 DFQATT and CDR2 SNEGSKA (reference sequence). The CDR3 covers 15 residues. With 7 bases clipped from V and 5 bases from J, the junction kept 15 bases outside the gene matches.

This clonotype was seen a handful of times. The chain has TRBV3-1 and TRBJ2-7; TRBD1 agrees at 7 bases. The V and J ends lost 4 bases and 0 bases, in that order; junction bases with no gene match: 9. From germline, CDR1 is LGHDT and CDR2 YNNKEL (reference sequence). This CDR3 is 16 amino acids long. CDR3: CASSPEGGFHSYEQYF. The CDR3 DNA is TGTGCCAGCAGCCCAGAAGGGGGCTTTCACTCCTACGAGCAGTACTTC.

The chain links TRBV12-3 or TRBV12-4 to TRBJ2-1; 12 bases agree with TRBD2. This CDR3 region has 15 residues. Unmatched junction bases numbered 12, after V lost 6 bases and J lost 12 bases. The CDR3 loop reads CASRNLAGGPRGQFF. In DNA form, the CDR3 reads TGTGCCAGCAGAAATCTAGCGGGAGGGCCGAGGGGGCAGTTCTTC.

This clonotype occurred a few times. This chain links TRBV28 with TRBJ1-5, with D unresolved. Germline-derived CDR1 and CDR2 are MDHEN and SYDVKM. Trimming left V 5 bases short and J 10 bases short, with 18 bases between. This CDR3 has 14 residues. CDR3 loop: CASSLPTGSRPQHF. In DNA, the CDR3 is TGTGCCAGCAGTCTTCCGACCGGATCGCGCCCCCAGCATTTT.

The rearrangement joins TRBV20-1 to TRBJ2-2; the D gene could be TRBD1 or TRBD2 (6 bases each). Trimming stripped 0 bases from V and 2 bases from J, with 10 bases between. CDR1 is DFQATT, CDR2 SNEGSKA, per germline (reference sequence). The CDR3 runs to 15 residues. The CDR3 nucleotides are TGCAGTGCTAGAGATGCGGGACACAACACCGGGGAGCTGTTTTTT. Translation: CSARDAGHNTGELFF.

This clonotype turned up a few times. The chain links TRBV12-3 or TRBV12-4 to TRBJ2-1; 7 nucleotides match TRBD2. V was pared by 3 bases and J by 9 bases, with 17 bases of the junction left unmatched. The CDR3 runs 17 residues. For the CDR3, the DNA is TGTGCCAGCAGTTTGGGACTGAGGGAGGGCCCCAACGGTGAGCAGTTCTTC. Translating it yields CASSLGLREGPNGEQFF.

The J gene is TRBJ2-7, the V gene TRBV20-1, with D tentatively TRBD1 (6 bases). Per the germline V gene, CDR1 is DFQATT and CDR2 is SNEGSKA (reference sequence). The CDR3 is made up of 12 amino acids. The V end lost 6 bases, the J end lost 0 bases, and 9 bases lay between the germline ends. This CDR3 is CSAGDNSYEQYF. The CDR3 coding sequence is TGCAGTGCAGGGGACAACTCCTACGAGCAGTACTTC.

This sequence joins TRBV3-1 and TRBJ1-2, with D hard to call. The CDR3 has 14 amino acids. V lost 5 bases, J lost 1 base, and 11 bases lay in between. Germline V lookup: CDR1 LGHDT, CDR2 YNNKEL (reference sequence). As DNA, the CDR3 is TGTGCCAGCAGCTTCCCGACAATTAACTATGGCTACACCTTC. Translation gives CASSFPTINYGYTF.

The CDR3 DNA is TGCAGCGTTGCGGGTGCTGGGACAGGGGGTTACAAAGAGACCCAGTACTTC. Protein sequence: CSVAGAGTGGYKETQYF. The rearrangement uses TRBV29-1 and TRBJ2-5; the match to TRBD1 covers 11 bases. Germline CDR1 reads SQVTM; CDR2 reads ANQGSEA. This CDR3 is 17 amino acids long. V shed 4 bases, J shed 3 bases, and the junction held 13 bases outside the gene matches. The full variable domain, with the rest looked up from reference TRBV29-1 and TRBJ2-5, is SAVISQKPSRDICQRGTSLTIQCQVDSQVTMMFWYRQQPGQSLTLIATANQGSEATYESGFVIDKFPISRPNLTFSTLTVSNMSPEDSSIYLCSVAGAGTGGYKETQYFGPGTRLLVL.

This clonotype was found once. The chain couples TRBV28 to TRBJ1-2, with a possible D match to TRBD1 (5 bases). V lost 8 bases, J lost 4 bases, and 17 bases lay in between. The CDR3 runs to 14 residues. Germline CDR1 MDHEN, CDR2 SYDVKM. This CDR3 is CASLNGAGIYGYTF. The CDR3 region has the DNA TGTGCCAGCCTCAATGGGGCGGGAATCTATGGCTACACCTTC.

The chain couples TRBV3-1 to TRBJ2-2, with 7 bases aligning to TRBD2. Germline CDR1 is LGHDT and CDR2 is YNNKEL (reference sequence). The CDR3 length is 16 residues. J lost 0 bases, V lost 1 base, and 2 bases had no gene match. In DNA form, the CDR3 reads TGTGCCAGCAGCCAAGTCAGCGGGGCGAACACCGGGGAGCTGTTTTTT. This encodes CASSQVSGANTGELFF.

The chain recombines TRBV3-1 with TRBJ2-5; unclear D gene. This CDR3 spans 12 amino acids. The germline V and J ends were trimmed by 5 bases and 10 bases, with 14 bases remaining between them. Germline values: CDR1 LGHDT, CDR2 YNNKEL (reference sequence). The CDR3 coding sequence is TGTGCCAGCAGCAAAACCCTCCTCGACCAGTACTTC. Encoded protein: CASSKTLLDQYF.

The chain joins TRBV3-1 to TRBJ1-1, with 8 bases identical to TRBD1. CDR1 is LGHDT, CDR2 YNNKEL, per germline (reference sequence). The CDR3 spans 13 residues. The J segment lost 6 bases and the V segment lost 4 bases, leaving 4 bases of the junction unmatched. CDR3 sequence: CASSRLTGAEAFF. The CDR3 DNA follows: TGTGCCAGCAGCCGCTTGACAGGGGCTGAAGCTTTCTTT.

The chain has TRBV18 and TRBJ1-1; D gene uncertain. CDR1 is KGHSH, CDR2 LQKENI, per germline. The CDR3 covers 13 residues. V was clipped by 6 bases and J by 4 bases, with 12 bases between them. CDR3 residues: CASSPGRTTEAFF. DNA for the CDR3: TGTGCCAGCTCCCCGGGAAGGACCACTGAAGCTTTCTTT.

The table lists this clonotype with many counts. The chain joins TRBV5-1 to TRBJ1-5; D is undetermined. Germline V gene data show CDR1 as SGHRS and CDR2 as YFSETQ. V lost 4 bases, J lost 4 bases, and 9 bases lay in between. The CDR3 runs to 13 residues. CDR3: CASSPNENQPQHF. CDR3 DNA sequence: TGCGCCAGCAGCCCGAATGAGAATCAGCCCCAGCATTTT.

In this sample, this clonotype turned up once. This sequence joins TRBV30 and TRBJ2-1; D gene uncertain. V was clipped by 3 bases and J by 1 base, with 13 bases between them. Looked up from germline, CDR1 is GTSNPN and CDR2 is SVGIG (reference sequence). The CDR3 has 15 amino acids. CDR3 DNA: TGTGCCTGGAGACCAGACTCAGCATCCTACAATGAGCAGTTCTTC. It codes for CAWRPDSASYNEQFF.

This clonotype was seen a handful of times. The chain couples TRBV29-1 to TRBJ2-2; a possible D gene is TRBD1 (5 bases). CDR3 length equals 13 residues. Per germline, CDR1 SQVTM and CDR2 ANQGSEA. The V end lost 6 bases, the J end lost 1 base, and 9 bases lay between the germline ends. This chain's CDR3 is CSVDTGNTGELFF. Here the CDR3 DNA reads TGCAGCGTAGACACAGGGAACACCGGGGAGCTGTTTTTT.

This clonotype was detected only a few times. The chain carries TRBV7-2 and TRBJ2-5; D might be TRBD2 (5 bases). The CDR3 loop spans 14 amino acids. The germline V gene has CDR1 SGHTA and CDR2 FQGNSA. V was pared by 1 base and J by 5 bases, with 11 bases between. CDR3: CASSLERLGETQYF. The CDR3 nucleotides are TGTGCCAGCAGCTTAGAGCGGTTGGGGGAGACCCAGTACTTC.

V is TRBV7-2 and J is TRBJ2-5; D unclear. CDR1 and CDR2 (germline): SGHTA, FQGNSA. This CDR3 has 17 amino acids. Trimming took 5 bases from V and 2 from J, leaving 21 bases between them. The CDR3 DNA is TGTGCCAGCAGCCACCTCGGTGAGACCACTGGACAAGAGACCCAGTACTTC. It encodes CASSHLGETTGQETQYF.